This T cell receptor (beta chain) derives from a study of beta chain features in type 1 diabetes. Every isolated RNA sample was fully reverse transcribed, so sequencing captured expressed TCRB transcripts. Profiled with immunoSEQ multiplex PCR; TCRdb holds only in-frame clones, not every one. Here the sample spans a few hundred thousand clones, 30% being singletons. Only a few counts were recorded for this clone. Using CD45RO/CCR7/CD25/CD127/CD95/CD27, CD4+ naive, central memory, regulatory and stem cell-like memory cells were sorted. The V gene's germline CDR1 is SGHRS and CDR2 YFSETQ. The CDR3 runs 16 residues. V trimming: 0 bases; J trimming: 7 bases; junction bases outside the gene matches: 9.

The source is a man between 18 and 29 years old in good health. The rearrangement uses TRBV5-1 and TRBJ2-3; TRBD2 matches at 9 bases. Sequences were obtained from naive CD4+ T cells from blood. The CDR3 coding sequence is TGCGCCAGCAGCTTGGCCGGTAGCGGGAGAACAAATACGCAGTATTTT. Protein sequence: CASSLAGSGRTNTQYF.